A selection of T cell receptor beta chains follows, all from one sample in a study of monozygotic twins with inflammatory bowel disease. From its re-call of the 5' RACE reads, TCRdb lists each CDR3 protein once, without DNA. This specimen shows approximately 40,000 distinct CDR3 sequences; the ten leading clones hold about 5%. The sample was blood. These receptors originate from a human donor with ulcerative colitis or Crohn's disease, or a healthy co-twin of an affected twin (not recorded which). CDR3s include the opening cysteine and the closing phenylalanine or tryptophan.

CATSGSGSHYEQYF,TRBJ2-7,TRBV24-1
CASSLGLANHPGELFF,TRBJ2-2,TRBV5-1
CASRKQGGGNEQFF,TRBJ2-1,TRBV6-1
CASRRSTGSVHF,TRBJ1-6,TRBV6-2/TRBV6-3
CASSLFLGNYVYTF,TRBJ1-2,TRBV11-2
CASQTGFHEQYF,TRBJ2-7,TRBV28
CASSYTRTSGTLLF,TRBJ2-1,TRBV7-2
CASSEETSGRGNEQFF,TRBJ2-1,TRBV2
CATSLPDTMETQYF,TRBJ2-5,TRBV15
CSARGRATQETQYF,TRBJ2-5,TRBV20-1
CASSLQVGIEAFF,TRBJ1-1,TRBV5-1
CSARRLASDTQYF,TRBJ2-3,TRBV20-1
CASSPRASGASTDTQYF,TRBJ2-3,TRBV5-4
CASRIEGGSYEQYF,TRBJ2-7,TRBV4-1
CASSLSKRGTSTDTQYF,TRBJ2-3,TRBV27
CASSRPQRLSTDTQYF,TRBJ2-3,TRBV7-2
CASSLGPAGQGDTQYF,TRBJ2-3,TRBV7-3
CASSLPGRTNYGYTF,TRBJ1-2,TRBV7-9
CASSPDSGGARTQYF,TRBJ2-3,TRBV14
CATSDLGSETQYF,TRBJ2-5,TRBV24-1
CASKQPAGRETQYF,TRBJ2-5,TRBV6-1
CASSLMGGARNEQYF,TRBJ2-7,TRBV12-3/TRBV12-4
CASIPWGGSSTGELFF,TRBJ2-2,TRBV7-2
CSVLQGERYEQYF,TRBJ2-7,TRBV29-1
CASSLERRDRGTYEQYF,TRBJ2-7,TRBV6-5
CASSLGGIEQYF,TRBJ2-7,TRBV27
CATLSARDSSEKLFF,TRBJ1-4,TRBV21-1
CASSRGQVFAETQYF,TRBJ2-5,TRBV5-5
CASSRPGGSTDTQYF,TRBJ2-3,TRBV7-2
CASSVPRSLAKNIQYF,TRBJ2-4,TRBV28
CAIRSRDRGHEQYF,TRBJ2-7,TRBV10-3
CASSSLPGSSYEQYF,TRBJ2-7,TRBV5-1
CASSQGTGANYGYTF,TRBJ1-2,TRBV4-1
CASSSKGANQPQHF,TRBJ1-5,TRBV7-2
CASSPGTISYEQYF,TRBJ2-7,TRBV12-3/TRBV12-4
CASSRLMSGELFF,TRBJ2-2,TRBV5-1
CASSLGSSGSGTGELFF,TRBJ2-2,TRBV5-1
CASTLNRNTIYF,TRBJ1-3,TRBV6-1
CASMPRTQQTYGYTF,TRBJ1-2,TRBV19
CASERGGTQETQYF,TRBJ2-5,TRBV30
CASGSDTDTQYF,TRBJ2-3,TRBV12-5
CASRGQGETEAFF,TRBJ1-1,TRBV5-1
CASSYRGAQPQHF,TRBJ1-5,TRBV6-2/TRBV6-3
CASRSASRNTGELFF,TRBJ2-2,TRBV12-3/TRBV12-4
CASSIRAGNGYTF,TRBJ1-2,TRBV19
CASSLDPGPPYNEQFF,TRBJ2-1,TRBV11-2
CASSQDARANEKLFF,TRBJ1-4,TRBV4-3
CASSQDRGNTIYF,TRBJ1-3,TRBV3-1
CASSVDRGNTGELFF,TRBJ2-2,TRBV19
CASSIVEGKGEQFF,TRBJ2-1,TRBV19
CASSPRLAGGYEQYF,TRBJ2-7,TRBV9
CASNSGDSYGYTF,TRBJ1-2,TRBV6-1
CATSRDGETASYNEQFF,TRBJ2-1,TRBV15
CASSSDVFATNEKLFF,TRBJ1-4,TRBV7-8
CASSTLTGGSGELFF,TRBJ2-2,TRBV19
CSVTGLADTDTQYF,TRBJ2-3,TRBV29-1
CASSFEGGGISSYNEQFF,TRBJ2-1,TRBV5-1